This T cell receptor (beta chain) was profiled in a study of shared clonotypes between healthy human individuals. Overall study: The composition of the donors was a couple of women and a few men aged 18 to 49.

Study-wide points: Four donors shared 4.5% to 6.5% of their naive CD4 clonotypes.

Concerning this clone: Its target is not known.

Replicate sorted-subset PCRs were loaded with roughly 200 ng DNA, about 30,000 T cell genomes. Some clones are missing from TCRdb's copy, which holds only in-frame ones; the method was immunoSEQ multiplex PCR. The table includes about 680,000 clones, roughly 94% detected once. The CDR3 spans 16 residues. V dropped 5 bases and J dropped 4; count of bases not matched to a gene: 6. Per the germline V gene, CDR1 is SGDLS and CDR2 is YYNGEE. It was CD45RO-negative cells, positively selected for CCR7, that made up naive CD8 cells, with terminally differentiated effector memory CD45RA+ cells excluded. Adult Caucasians living in Nashville, Tennessee made up all of the donors.

This receptor was identified in a man aged 25-45 years in good health. The chain joins TRBV9 to TRBJ2-3; 14 bases match TRBD2. Source material: naive CD8+ T cells sorted from blood. The CDR3 DNA is TGTGCCAGCAGTGAGGGGACTAGCGGGAGTTCAGATACGCAGTATTTT. Amino acid sequence: CASSEGTSGSSDTQYF.